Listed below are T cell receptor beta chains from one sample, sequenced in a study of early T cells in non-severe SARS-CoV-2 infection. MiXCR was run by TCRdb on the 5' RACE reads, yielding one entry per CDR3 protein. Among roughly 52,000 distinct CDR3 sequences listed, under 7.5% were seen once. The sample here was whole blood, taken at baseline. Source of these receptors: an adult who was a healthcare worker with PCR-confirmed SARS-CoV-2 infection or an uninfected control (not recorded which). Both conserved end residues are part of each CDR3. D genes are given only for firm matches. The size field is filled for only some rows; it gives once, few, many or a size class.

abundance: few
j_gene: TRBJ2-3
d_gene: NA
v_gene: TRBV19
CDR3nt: TGTGCCAGTAGTATAGGTCCAGGGTCCACAGATACGCAGTATTTT
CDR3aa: CASSIGPGSTDTQYF

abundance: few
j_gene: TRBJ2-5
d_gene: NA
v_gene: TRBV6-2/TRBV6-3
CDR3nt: TGTGCCAGCAGCTGGCGTGGGGGCGCAGAGACCCAGTACTTC
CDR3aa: CASSWRGGAETQYF

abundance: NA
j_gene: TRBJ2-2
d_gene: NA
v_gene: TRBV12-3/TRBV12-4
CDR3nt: TGTGCCAGCAGTTTCCCGGGACAAGTGAACACCGGGGAGCTGTTTTTT
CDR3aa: CASSFPGQVNTGELFF

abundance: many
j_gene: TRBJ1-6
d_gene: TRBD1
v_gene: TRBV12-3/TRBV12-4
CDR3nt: TGTGCCAGCAGTGCGCGCAGGGGGGGTAATTCACCCCTCCACTTT
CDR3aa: CASSARRGGNSPLHF

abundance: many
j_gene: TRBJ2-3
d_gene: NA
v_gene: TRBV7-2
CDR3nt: TGTGCCAGCAGTCCAGGGGCAGGACGGAGCACAGATACGCAGTATTTT
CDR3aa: CASSPGAGRSTDTQYF

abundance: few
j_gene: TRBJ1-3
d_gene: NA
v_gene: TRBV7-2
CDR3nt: TGTGCCAGCAGCTTAGGGGGGACACAATCTGGAAACACCATATATTTT
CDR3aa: CASSLGGTQSGNTIYF

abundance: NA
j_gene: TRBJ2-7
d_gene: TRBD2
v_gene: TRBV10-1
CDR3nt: TGCGCCAGCAGTGAGCCCCAGCATCTTACTAGCGGGGCCCCCTTC
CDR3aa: CASSEPQHLTSGAPF

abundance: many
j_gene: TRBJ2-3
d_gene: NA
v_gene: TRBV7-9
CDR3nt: TGTGCCAGCAGCTCACAGGGATCTTTCATTGGAAATACGCAGTATTTT
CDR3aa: CASSSQGSFIGNTQYF

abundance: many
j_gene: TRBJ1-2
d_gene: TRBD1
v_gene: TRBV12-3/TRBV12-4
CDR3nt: TGTGCCAGCAGGGGACAGTCAAGAAATGGCTACACCTTC
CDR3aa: CASRGQSRNGYTF

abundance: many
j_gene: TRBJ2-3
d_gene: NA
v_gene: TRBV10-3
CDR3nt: TGTGCCATCAGTGAATCGGACAGAACTTCACAGTATTTT
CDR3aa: CAISESDRTSQYF

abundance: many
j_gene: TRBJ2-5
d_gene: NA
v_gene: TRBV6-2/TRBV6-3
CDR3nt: TGTGCCAGCAGTTTAGGACCGCTCGTTGGAGAGACCCAGTACTTC
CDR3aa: CASSLGPLVGETQYF

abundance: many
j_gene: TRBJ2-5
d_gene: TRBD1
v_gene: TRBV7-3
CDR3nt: TGTGCCAGCAGCTTAAGCCCAGGGACAGGCTTGAGGGAGACCCAGTACTTC
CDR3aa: CASSLSPGTGLRETQYF

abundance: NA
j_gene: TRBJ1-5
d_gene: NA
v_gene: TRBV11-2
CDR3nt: TGTGCCAGCAGCTCCGGAACGGACAGCCCGAATCAGCCCCAGCATTTT
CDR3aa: CASSSGTDSPNQPQHF

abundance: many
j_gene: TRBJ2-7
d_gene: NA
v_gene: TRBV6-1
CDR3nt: TGTGCCAGCAGTGAAGGGCTTAGTGGCAGGGGCGTTCCCTACGAGCAGTACTTC
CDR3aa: CASSEGLSGRGVPYEQYF

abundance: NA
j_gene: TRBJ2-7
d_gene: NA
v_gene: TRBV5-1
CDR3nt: TGCGCCAGCAGCTTGATCCCCGGGGGAAGTTACGAGCAGTACTTC
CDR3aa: CASSLIPGGSYEQYF

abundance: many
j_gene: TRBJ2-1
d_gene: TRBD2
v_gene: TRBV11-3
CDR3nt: TGTGCCAGCAGCACCCGACTAGCGGGGGCCAAGGAGCAGTTCTTC
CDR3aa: CASSTRLAGAKEQFF

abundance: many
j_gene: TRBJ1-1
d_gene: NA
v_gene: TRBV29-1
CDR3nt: TGCAGCGTTGTCTTTATAAGGACTGAAGCTTTCTTT
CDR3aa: CSVVFIRTEAFF

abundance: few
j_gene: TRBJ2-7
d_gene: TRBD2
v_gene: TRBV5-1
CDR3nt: TGCGCCAGCAGCTTAGCGGGGGGGCGTGAGCAGTACTTC
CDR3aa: CASSLAGGREQYF

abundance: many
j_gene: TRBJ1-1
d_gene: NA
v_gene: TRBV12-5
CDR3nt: TGTGCTAGTGGCCCCAACACCGGGGGGCACACTGAAGCTTTCTTT
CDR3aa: CASGPNTGGHTEAFF

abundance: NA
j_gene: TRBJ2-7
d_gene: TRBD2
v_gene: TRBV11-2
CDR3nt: TGTGCCAGCAGCACCCCTAGCGGGGGGGCCTATCCTACCGACGAGCAGTACTTC
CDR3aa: CASSTPSGGAYPTDEQYF

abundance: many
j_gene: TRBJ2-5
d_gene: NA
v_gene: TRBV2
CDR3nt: TGTGCCAGCCGTAGGGACACCCAAGAGACCCAGTACTTC
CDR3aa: CASRRDTQETQYF

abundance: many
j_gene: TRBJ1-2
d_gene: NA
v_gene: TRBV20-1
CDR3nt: TGCAGTGCTTCGACTGAATCTAACTATGGCTACACCTTC
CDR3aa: CSASTESNYGYTF